This T cell receptor beta chain was profiled in a study of regulatory T cells in long-lasting Graves disease. Time point indicated: persistent/refractory GD, antithyroid drugs over 5 years with positive TRAb. Generation of the TCR library employed RNA extracted from PBMCs. Study-wide points: Repertoires from persistent disease leaned toward TRBV28, TRBJ1-2 and TRBJ2-5.

A remark on this clonotype: The antigen is not known.

The V gene lost 2 bases and the J gene lost 3 bases, with 10 bases spanning the gap. Looked up from germline, CDR1 is DFQATT and CDR2 is SNEGSKA (reference sequence). The CDR3 length is 13 residues. Sequencing libraries for TCR beta were prepared with iRepertoire HTBI primers and Arm-PCR of CDR3 regions. TCRdb independently ran MiXCR on the multiplex PCR reads; one entry per CDR3 protein. The sample holds a few hundred thousand distinct CDR3 sequences, roughly a quarter seen once. This sequence originates from a female donor with Graves disease. The sample consisted of peripheral blood mononuclear cells (PBMCs), taken when the disease was refractory, from a patient treated with antithyroid drugs. The rearrangement uses TRBV20-1 and TRBJ1-1; no definite D call. CDR3 in DNA: TGCAGTGCTAGAAAGCAGGAGTACACTGAAGCTTTCTTT. It codes for CSARKQEYTEAFF.